This TCR beta chain was retrieved from a study of shared clonotypes between healthy human individuals. Trimming at V came to 2 bases and at J to 6 bases, leaving 5 bases not matched to a gene. The CDR3 is 14 amino acids. Germline V gene lookup returns CDR1 GTSNPN and CDR2 SVGIG (reference sequence). Study results and limitations: Naive CD4 clonotypes overlapped across a few donors at roughly 5%.

As concerns this clone: What it binds is not known.

Donors comprised healthy HIV-negative adults lacking recent acute infections or vaccinations. The assay was run at deep level. Using immunoSEQ multiplex PCR, the repertoire was profiled, and TCRdb retains in-frame clones only, with some absent. The sample consists of about 600,000 clones, around 97% of them appearing once. The rearrangement links TRBV30 to TRBJ1-5; 9 nucleotides match TRBD1. Sequences were obtained from naive CD4+ T cells sorted from blood. Subset of the sample: CD45RA+ positively selected. This clonotype was sampled from a woman aged 30 to 39 in good health. In DNA, the CDR3 is TGTGCCTGGAGTCCGGACAGGGGAACTCAGCCCCAGCATTTT. Translation: CAWSPDRGTQPQHF.